The rows below give T cell receptor beta chains drawn from one sample of a study of CD8+ T cells in alopecia areata. Only in-frame clones appear in the TCRdb table, and some are missing; sequencing was by immunoSEQ multiplex PCR. The table shows 150,000 to 200,000 clones, with roughly two thirds occurring only once. This sample comprised CD4+ T cells sorted from blood, obtained at week 4, from a patient treated with tofacitinib. These receptors came from a human donor with alopecia areata. The CDR3 runs from the conserved cysteine through the conserved F or W. A D gene is named only where the DNA matches it firmly. Clone size is given for some rows only: seen once, a few or many times, or a class if the clone is expanded.

CDR3aa: CASSQVTGGADTQYF
CDR3nt: TGTGCCAGCAGCCAAGTCACAGGGGGCGCAGATACGCAGTATTTT
j_gene: TRBJ2-3
v_gene: TRBV14
d_gene: TRBD1
abundance: NA

CDR3aa: CASLPGTGVFGELFF
CDR3nt: TGTGCCAGCCTGCCCGGGACAGGGGTTTTCGGGGAGCTGTTTTTT
j_gene: TRBJ2-2
v_gene: TRBV2
d_gene: TRBD1
abundance: NA

CDR3aa: CASRVLSDTQYF
CDR3nt: TGTGCCAGCAGAGTGCTCTCGGATACGCAGTATTTT
j_gene: TRBJ2-3
v_gene: TRBV2
d_gene: NA
abundance: NA

CDR3aa: CSVARERGAFF
CDR3nt: TGCAGCGTTGCCAGAGAACGAGGAGCTTTCTTT
j_gene: TRBJ1-1
v_gene: TRBV29-1
d_gene: NA
abundance: NA

CDR3aa: CSAGQLMNTEAFF
CDR3nt: TGCAGCGCCGGACAGTTGATGAACACTGAAGCTTTCTTT
j_gene: TRBJ1-1
v_gene: TRBV29-1
d_gene: NA
abundance: NA

CDR3aa: CASSPPPGQGSYNEQFF
CDR3nt: TGTGCCAGCAGCCCCCCCCCAGGACAGGGATCCTACAATGAGCAGTTCTTC
j_gene: TRBJ2-1
v_gene: TRBV14
d_gene: TRBD1
abundance: NA

CDR3aa: CASSLVGTSGGTDTQYF
CDR3nt: TGTGCCAGCAGCTTAGTGGGGACTAGTGGGGGCACAGATACGCAGTATTTT
j_gene: TRBJ2-3
v_gene: TRBV7-2
d_gene: TRBD2
abundance: NA

CDR3aa: CASSPRQGGYEQYF
CDR3nt: TGTGCCAGTAGTCCGCGACAGGGGGGCTACGAGCAGTACTTC
j_gene: TRBJ2-7
v_gene: TRBV19
d_gene: TRBD1
abundance: few

CDR3aa: CAWSVRVNEQFF
CDR3nt: TGTGCCTGGAGTGTAAGGGTCAATGAGCAGTTCTTC
j_gene: TRBJ2-1
v_gene: TRBV30
d_gene: NA
abundance: NA

CDR3aa: CAWSVLFQETQYF
CDR3nt: TGTGCCTGGAGTGTACTCTTCCAAGAGACCCAGTACTTC
j_gene: TRBJ2-5
v_gene: TRBV30
d_gene: NA
abundance: NA

CDR3aa: CASSVLGQGAEQYF
CDR3nt: TGTGCCAGCAGCGTCCTAGGACAGGGCGCCGAGCAGTACTTC
j_gene: TRBJ2-7
v_gene: TRBV5-6
d_gene: TRBD1
abundance: NA

CDR3aa: CASSQPGTTYGYTF
CDR3nt: TGCGCCAGCAGCCAACCCGGGACAACTTATGGCTACACCTTC
j_gene: TRBJ1-2
v_gene: TRBV4-1
d_gene: NA
abundance: NA

CDR3aa: CASSLTTGQQETQYF
CDR3nt: TGTGCCAGCAGCTTGACTACAGGACAACAAGAGACCCAGTACTTC
j_gene: TRBJ2-5
v_gene: TRBV5-6
d_gene: NA
abundance: NA

CDR3aa: CASTLLDTEAFF
CDR3nt: TGTGCCAGCACCCTCCTGGACACTGAAGCTTTCTTT
j_gene: TRBJ1-1
v_gene: TRBV18
d_gene: NA
abundance: NA

CDR3aa: CSVSRRQGNGYTF
CDR3nt: TGCAGCGTTAGCCGGCGACAGGGGAATGGCTACACCTTC
j_gene: TRBJ1-2
v_gene: TRBV29-1
d_gene: TRBD1
abundance: NA

CDR3aa: CASSYRTGETQYF
CDR3nt: TGTGCCAGCAGCTACCGAACCGGAGAGACCCAGTACTTC
j_gene: TRBJ2-5
v_gene: TRBV5-4
d_gene: NA
abundance: NA

CDR3aa: CASSVAIQGGTEAFF
CDR3nt: TGTGCCAGCAGCGTAGCTATACAAGGGGGCACTGAAGCTTTCTTT
j_gene: TRBJ1-1
v_gene: TRBV9
d_gene: NA
abundance: NA

CDR3aa: CASSFRGSSYEQYF
CDR3nt: TGTGCCAGCAGCTTCCGCGGTAGCTCCTACGAGCAGTACTTC
j_gene: TRBJ2-7
v_gene: TRBV13
d_gene: NA
abundance: once

CDR3aa: CASSRTGHRDSPLHF
CDR3nt: TGTGCCAGCAGCCGCACCGGCCACAGGGATTCACCCCTCCACTTT
j_gene: TRBJ1-6
v_gene: TRBV6-5
d_gene: NA
abundance: NA

CDR3aa: CASSLGHNTGELFF
CDR3nt: TGTGCCAGCAGCTTAGGTCACAACACCGGGGAGCTGTTTTTT
j_gene: TRBJ2-2
v_gene: TRBV11-1
d_gene: NA
abundance: few

CDR3aa: CASSLWGQGIAGGYTF
CDR3nt: TGTGCCAGCAGTTTATGGGGACAGGGGATCGCTGGTGGCTACACCTTC
j_gene: TRBJ1-2
v_gene: TRBV27
d_gene: TRBD1
abundance: NA

CDR3aa: CAWIRSNRAQYYGYTF
CDR3nt: TGTGCCTGGATTCGGAGTAACAGGGCGCAGTACTATGGCTACACCTTC
j_gene: TRBJ1-2
v_gene: TRBV30
d_gene: NA
abundance: NA

CDR3aa: CASSLSWDGQAQYF
CDR3nt: TGTGCCAGCAGTTTATCCTGGGACGGCCAGGCCCAGTACTTC
j_gene: TRBJ2-5
v_gene: TRBV27
d_gene: NA
abundance: NA

CDR3aa: CASSLGATDTQYF
CDR3nt: TGTGCCAGCAGCTTAGGGGCCACAGATACGCAGTATTTT
j_gene: TRBJ2-3
v_gene: TRBV11-2
d_gene: NA
abundance: few

CDR3aa: CASSLRGAYEQFF
CDR3nt: TGTGCCAGCAGCTTAAGAGGGGCCTATGAGCAGTTCTTC
j_gene: TRBJ2-1
v_gene: TRBV7-9
d_gene: NA
abundance: few

CDR3aa: CAWSASGGYGYTF
CDR3nt: TGTGCCTGGAGTGCCTCCGGGGGCTATGGCTACACCTTC
j_gene: TRBJ1-2
v_gene: TRBV30
d_gene: NA
abundance: NA

CDR3aa: CATQSSGNTGELFF
CDR3nt: TGTGCCACCCAGTCTAGCGGTAACACCGGGGAGCTGTTTTTT
j_gene: TRBJ2-2
v_gene: TRBV7-9
d_gene: TRBD2
abundance: once

CDR3aa: CAGQGMETQYF
CDR3nt: TGTGCCGGACAGGGGATGGAGACCCAGTACTTC
j_gene: TRBJ2-5
v_gene: TRBV2
d_gene: TRBD1
abundance: many

CDR3aa: CASATGQQDTEAFF
CDR3nt: TGCGCCAGCGCGACAGGGCAGCAGGACACTGAAGCTTTCTTT
j_gene: TRBJ1-1
v_gene: TRBV5-1
d_gene: TRBD1
abundance: NA

CDR3aa: CASSVGGGQPGGGYTF
CDR3nt: TGTGCCAGCAGCGTAGGTGGAGGGCAGCCGGGTGGCGGCTACACCTTC
j_gene: TRBJ1-2
v_gene: TRBV9
d_gene: NA
abundance: NA

CDR3aa: CASSLEGLNTEAFF
CDR3nt: TGCGCCAGCAGCTTGGAGGGCCTGAACACTGAAGCTTTCTTT
j_gene: TRBJ1-1
v_gene: TRBV5-1
d_gene: NA
abundance: NA

CDR3aa: CAIWRGTSTDTQYF
CDR3nt: TGTGCCATCTGGAGGGGGACTAGCACAGATACGCAGTATTTT
j_gene: TRBJ2-3
v_gene: TRBV10-3
d_gene: NA
abundance: few

CDR3aa: CSVGRRLREQYF
CDR3nt: TGCAGCGTTGGGCGACGGCTTCGGGAGCAGTACTTC
j_gene: TRBJ2-7
v_gene: TRBV29-1
d_gene: NA
abundance: few

CDR3aa: CASSHGRTGREQYF
CDR3nt: TGTGCCAGCAGCCATGGGCGGACAGGGAGAGAGCAGTACTTC
j_gene: TRBJ2-7
v_gene: TRBV7-2
d_gene: TRBD1
abundance: NA

CDR3aa: CASSQVDLGLSNQPQHF
CDR3nt: TGCGCCAGCAGCCAAGTTGACCTGGGGTTAAGCAATCAGCCCCAGCATTTT
j_gene: TRBJ1-5
v_gene: TRBV4-1
d_gene: NA
abundance: NA

CDR3aa: CASSNRTVANTGELFF
CDR3nt: TGTGCCAGCAGCAACCGGACGGTCGCGAACACCGGGGAGCTGTTTTTT
j_gene: TRBJ2-2
v_gene: TRBV5-7
d_gene: NA
abundance: NA

CDR3aa: CAWSVRGETQYF
CDR3nt: TGTGCCTGGAGTGTGCGGGGCGAGACCCAGTACTTC
j_gene: TRBJ2-5
v_gene: TRBV30
d_gene: NA
abundance: NA

CDR3aa: CASSQLAGGQDTQYF
CDR3nt: TGCGCCAGCAGCCAACTAGCGGGGGGGCAAGATACGCAGTATTTT
j_gene: TRBJ2-3
v_gene: TRBV4-3
d_gene: TRBD2
abundance: NA

CDR3aa: CSLQGNTEAFF
CDR3nt: TGCAGCTTACAGGGGAACACTGAAGCTTTCTTT
j_gene: TRBJ1-1
v_gene: TRBV29-1
d_gene: NA
abundance: once

CDR3aa: CSGYYREGTEAFF
CDR3nt: TGCAGCGGATACTACAGGGAAGGCACTGAAGCTTTCTTT
j_gene: TRBJ1-1
v_gene: TRBV29-1
d_gene: NA
abundance: few

CDR3aa: CASSSKGQGRGGYTF
CDR3nt: TGTGCCAGCAGCTCGAAAGGACAGGGAAGAGGCGGCTACACCTTC
j_gene: TRBJ1-2
v_gene: TRBV5-4
d_gene: TRBD1
abundance: NA

CDR3aa: CSVESGYTF
CDR3nt: TGCAGCGTTGAATCTGGCTACACCTTC
j_gene: TRBJ1-2
v_gene: TRBV29-1
d_gene: NA
abundance: NA

CDR3aa: CSGEPGYTF
CDR3nt: TGCAGCGGAGAGCCCGGCTACACCTTC
j_gene: TRBJ1-2
v_gene: TRBV29-1
d_gene: NA
abundance: few

CDR3aa: CASSQDRQGWYEQYF
CDR3nt: TGCGCCAGCAGCCAAGATAGACAGGGGTGGTACGAGCAGTACTTC
j_gene: TRBJ2-7
v_gene: TRBV4-1
d_gene: TRBD1
abundance: NA

CDR3aa: CASSLDDSVWGYTF
CDR3nt: TGCGCCAGCAGCTTGGATGACAGCGTCTGGGGCTACACCTTC
j_gene: TRBJ1-2
v_gene: TRBV5-1
d_gene: NA
abundance: NA

CDR3aa: CSVDSGEAFF
CDR3nt: TGCAGCGTTGATTCAGGGGAAGCTTTCTTT
j_gene: TRBJ1-1
v_gene: TRBV29-1
d_gene: NA
abundance: NA

CDR3aa: CASSLGGEGRKETQYF
CDR3nt: TGTGCCAGCAGTTTAGGTGGGGAGGGGAGGAAGGAGACCCAGTACTTC
j_gene: TRBJ2-5
v_gene: TRBV25-1
d_gene: TRBD2
abundance: NA